Following are 32 T cell receptor beta chains from one sample sequenced in a study of radiotherapy plus CTLA-4 blockade in lung cancer (dated by TCRdb to 2016 to 2018). The library was obtained by the immunoSEQ multiplex PCR assay. TCRdb retrieved this table from immuneACCESS and kept in-frame rearrangements only. Not all clones are present; in checked studies, unresolved V genes account for under half, and no reason is known for the remainder. The sample yields over 85,000 clones; roughly four fifths were counted once. The top ten clones comprise about 26% of the sample. This specimen consisted of peripheral blood, obtained from a patient treated with radiotherapy plus ipilimumab. These receptors all stem from a human donor with non-small cell lung cancer that progressed on radiotherapy plus ipilimumab.

CDR3 nucleotides: TGTGCCAGCAGCCCGTCGGGGACAGGGTTTGGCTCTGGCTACACCTTC. It translates to CASSPSGTGFGSGYTF. The chain recombines TRBV11-2 with TRBJ1-2; TRBD1 aligns across 9 bases. CDR1 and CDR2 (germline): SGHAT, FQNNGV. This CDR3 is built from 16 residues. Trimming at V came to 5 bases and at J to 7 bases, leaving 14 bases not matched to a gene. Supplemented by reference TRBV11-2 and TRBJ1-2, the full variable domain reads EAGVAQSPRYKIIEKRQSVAFWCNPISGHATLYWYQQILGQGPKLLIQFQNNGVVDDSQLPKDRFSAERLKGVDSTLKIQPAKLEDSAVYLCASSPSGTGFGSGYTFGSGTRLTVV.

The gene calls are TRBV19 and TRBJ1-2, with 8 nucleotides matching TRBD1. Germline loops: CDR1 LNHDA, CDR2 SQIVND (reference sequence). V trimming: 4 bases; J trimming: 2 bases; junction bases outside the gene matches: 3. There are 14 residues in the CDR3. CDR3 loop: CASSRTGLNYGYTF. The CDR3, as DNA: TGTGCCAGTAGTAGGACAGGGTTAAACTATGGCTACACCTTC.

The V call is TRBV28, the J call TRBJ2-3; TRBD2 matches 8 bases. V lost 5 bases to trimming and J lost 0 bases; unmatched junction nucleotides: 7. This CDR3 comprises 16 residues. The V gene's germline CDR1 is MDHEN and CDR2 SYDVKM. The CDR3 region has the DNA TGTGCCAGCAGTCAACTACTAGCGGCTAGCACAGATACGCAGTATTTT. Amino acid sequence: CASSQLLAASTDTQYF.

The J gene is TRBJ1-2, the V gene TRBV29-1, with no clear D. Germline V gene data show CDR1 as SQVTM and CDR2 as ANQGSEA. This CDR3 contains 11 residues. The V end lost 4 bases, the J end lost 4 bases, and 7 bases lay between the germline ends. The CDR3 loop reads CSVGSSYGYTF. The CDR3 DNA reads as TGCAGCGTTGGATCCAGCTATGGCTACACCTTC.

The rearrangement joins TRBV5-6 to TRBJ2-1, with 11 bases matching TRBD2. In germline, CDR1 is SGHDT, CDR2 YYEEEE. The V gene end was trimmed by 4 bases and the J gene end by 8 bases; junction bases not matched to a gene: 11. The CDR3 loop spans 16 amino acids. The CDR3 DNA reads TGTGCCAGCAGCCCGCTAGCGGGAGGCCCGGGGGATGAGCAGTTCTTC. Translation: CASSPLAGGPGDEQFF.

V and J are TRBV7-3 and TRBJ2-7; no firm D call. This CDR3 spans 15 amino acids. Trimming cost V 2 bases and J 0 bases, with 11 bases left between them. Looked up from germline, CDR1 is SGHTA and CDR2 is FQGTGA. CDR3 in DNA: TGTGCCAGCAGCTTAGGGCTCGCTAGCTCCTACGAGCAGTACTTC. It codes for CASSLGLASSYEQYF.

The chain uses TRBV6-5 and TRBJ2-5; 7 positions match TRBD2. The J call may be mistaken, given a closer DNA end match to TRBJ2-7. Germline assignment: CDR1 MNHEY and CDR2 SVGAGI. The CDR3 has 13 amino acids. CDR3 loop: CASIPSGRDEQYF. The CDR3 region has the DNA TGTGCCAGCATTCCTAGCGGAAGAGACGAGCAGTACTTC.

This sequence joins TRBV6-5 and TRBJ2-7; D is possibly TRBD1 (6 bases). CDR3 length: 13 residues. The V end lost 6 bases, the J end lost 7 bases, and 16 bases lay between the germline ends. Germline V gives CDR1 MNHEY, CDR2 SVGAGI. CDR3: CASRQVPQGEQYV. The CDR3 bases are TGTGCCAGCAGGCAGGTACCCCAGGGGGAGCAGTACGTC.

The gene calls are TRBV5-1 and TRBJ2-7, with 12 bases lining up with TRBD1. Per germline, CDR1 SGHRS and CDR2 YFSETQ. The CDR3 runs 15 residues. The V segment lost 4 bases and the J segment 6 bases; nucleotides outside the gene matches: 8. The CDR3 DNA reads TGCGCCAGCAGCCCATCCGGGACAGGGGGCCGCGAGCAGTACTTC. It translates to CASSPSGTGGREQYF.

This chain uses TRBV2 with TRBJ2-1; D gene uncertain. CDR1 and CDR2 from the germline V gene are SNHLY and FYNNEI. The V and J ends lost 6 bases and 8 bases respectively, with 20 bases between them. This CDR3 contains 15 residues. The CDR3 DNA is TGTGCCAGCAGCCCACGAAGCCGGTACGTGTATGAGCAGTTCTTC. This codes for CASSPRSRYVYEQFF.

The chain is built from TRBV7-3 and TRBJ2-1; TRBD2 is a possible D gene (6 bases). This CDR3 has 14 amino acids. The germline V gene has CDR1 SGHTA and CDR2 FQGTGA. Trimming stripped 5 bases from V and 7 bases from J, with 15 bases between. Here the CDR3 DNA reads TGTGCCAGCAGCCTAGAGGGACTCCAGAATGAGCAGTTCTTC. Translation gives CASSLEGLQNEQFF.

The V gene is TRBV7-3, the J gene TRBJ1-2; D gene unclear. This CDR3 spans 15 amino acids. The ends were cut back, 6 bases at V and 1 base at J, with 15 bases in the middle. Germline V gives CDR1 SGHTA, CDR2 FQGTGA. CDR3 DNA: TGTGCCAGCAGTCGCCTTATAGGCGATAACTATGGCTACACCTTC. It codes for CASSRLIGDNYGYTF.

This clone has only one observation. This chain uses TRBV7-9 with TRBJ2-5, with D perhaps matching TRBD1 or TRBD2 (5 bases each). CDR3 length equals 14 residues. V was trimmed by 3 bases and J by 2 bases, leaving 10 bases between them. The germline V gene has CDR1 SEHNR and CDR2 FQNEAQ (reference sequence). The CDR3 reads CASSFRGLQETQYF. The CDR3 nucleotides read TGTGCCAGCAGCTTCCGGGGCCTACAAGAGACCCAGTACTTC.

The chain couples TRBV6-1 to TRBJ2-3; D tentatively reads TRBD1 or TRBD2 (5 bases each). Per the germline V gene, CDR1 is MNHNS and CDR2 is SASEGT. The CDR3 loop spans 15 amino acids. Trimming took 6 bases from V and 3 from J, leaving 16 bases between them. CDR3 coding DNA: TGTGCCAGCAGCAGCGCGAGGGGCAAAACAGATACGCAGTATTTT. This translates into CASSSARGKTDTQYF.

The V call is TRBV28, the J call TRBJ1-5; D gene unclear. CDR3 length: 15 amino acids. Trimming stripped 2 bases from V and 7 bases from J, with 15 bases between. CDR1 is MDHEN and CDR2 is SYDVKM in the germline V gene. The CDR3 reads CASSLNSEGLQPQHF. Here the CDR3 DNA reads TGTGCCAGCAGTTTAAACAGCGAGGGCTTACAGCCCCAGCATTTT.

J is TRBJ1-1 and V is TRBV11-2; 8 bases align to TRBD1. The CDR3 loop spans 16 amino acids. Germline CDR1 and CDR2: SGHAT and FQNNGV. V lost 1 base to trimming and J lost 5 bases; unmatched junction nucleotides: 9. CDR3: CASSLGGAGGSTEAFF. In DNA form, the CDR3 reads TGTGCCAGCAGCTTAGGAGGGGCAGGGGGCAGTACTGAAGCTTTCTTT.

The chain links TRBV6-1 to TRBJ2-6; D remains unclear. V lost 8 bases and J 1 base, leaving 6 bases between the germline ends. This CDR3 region has 13 residues. Germline CDR1 is MNHNS and CDR2 is SASEGT. The CDR3 nucleotides read TGTGCCAGCCTATCGTCTGGGGCCAACGTCCTGACTTTC. It is translated as CASLSSGANVLTF.

In its sample, this clone was seen a few times. The gene calls are TRBV6-1 and TRBJ2-3, with TRBD2 as a possible D gene (6 bases). Trimming removed 2 bases at V and 2 bases at J, with 11 bases between. The CDR3 sequence is 15 residues long. Germline V gene lookup returns CDR1 MNHNS and CDR2 SASEGT. The CDR3 DNA is TGTGCCAGCAGTGAACTCCCGGGAGCCACAGATACGCAGTATTTT. Its protein product is CASSELPGATDTQYF.

Here the CDR3 DNA reads TGTGCCAGTAGTAAACTCAGTGAGCAGTTCTTC. Translated, it gives CASSKLSEQFF. V usage is TRBV19 and J usage is TRBJ2-1; D remains ambiguous. The CDR3 is made up of 11 amino acids. V lost 4 bases to trimming and J lost 9 bases, with 7 bases between them. Per the germline V gene, CDR1 is LNHDA and CDR2 is SQIVND (reference sequence).

The chain joins TRBV4-2 to TRBJ2-7; 7 nucleotides align to TRBD1. Germline CDR1 is LGHNA and CDR2 is YNFKEQ. The CDR3 totals 16 residues. With V trimmed by 4 bases and J by 0 bases, 9 bases remained unmatched. CDR3 nucleotides: TGTGCCAGCAGCCGCGACGCCGGGACAGCCTCCTACGAGCAGTACTTC. Its translation: CASSRDAGTASYEQYF.

Concerning this clone: In the same sample, other DNA sequences code for this CDR3. This chain joins TRBV11-2 and TRBJ1-1, with no clear D. The CDR3 sequence is 15 residues long. In germline, CDR1 is SGHAT, CDR2 FQNNGV. Trimming shortened V by 1 base and J by 0 bases, and 9 bases separated the two germline ends. CDR3 DNA sequence: TGTGCCAGCAGCTTAGTCGGAGGGATGAACACTGAAGCTTTCTTT. The encoded protein is CASSLVGGMNTEAFF.

This clone occurred once. The chain recombines TRBV18 with TRBJ2-1; D may be TRBD2 (6 bases). Germline CDR1 reads KGHSH; CDR2 reads LQKENI. The CDR3 covers 13 residues. V was cut by 0 bases and J by 9 bases, with 9 bases left in between. CDR3 loop: CASSPPGEVEQFF. DNA of the CDR3: TGTGCCAGCTCACCACCGGGGGAGGTTGAGCAGTTCTTC.

Notes on this clone: This sample includes further DNA sequences coding for the same CDR3. The rearrangement joins TRBV5-6 to TRBJ1-1; D gene unclear. The CDR3 contains 13 residues. With 0 bases removed from V and 1 base from J, the gap between germline ends came to 4 bases. Germline CDR1 reads SGHDT; CDR2 reads YYEEEE. The CDR3 DNA is TGTGCCAGCAGCTTGGGGAGGAACACTGAAGCTTTCTTT. Translating it yields CASSLGRNTEAFF. Together with reference TRBV5-6 and TRBJ1-1, the CDR3 gives the full variable domain: DAGVTQSPTHLIKTRGQQVTLRCSPKSGHDTVSWYQQALGQGPQFIFQYYEEEERQRGNFPDRFSGHQFPNYSSELNVNALLLGDSALYLCASSLGRNTEAFFGQGTRLTVV.

This chain uses TRBV27 with TRBJ1-1, with 7 bases fitting TRBD1. CDR3 size: 16 residues. V lost 0 bases to trimming and J lost 0 bases; unmatched junction nucleotides: 4. Germline V gene data show CDR1 as MNHEY and CDR2 as SMNVEV (reference sequence). CDR3 protein: CASSLSSGGVNTEAFF. The CDR3 DNA reads TGTGCCAGCAGTTTATCTTCAGGGGGAGTGAACACTGAAGCTTTCTTT.

V gene TRBV27 combines with J gene TRBJ2-1; tentative D call: TRBD2 (5 bases). This CDR3 is 15 amino acids long. Germline values: CDR1 MNHEY, CDR2 SMNVEV (reference sequence). V dropped 5 bases and J dropped 0 bases, with 11 bases sitting between them. For the CDR3, the DNA is TGTGCCAGCAGTGAGACTACCGACTCCTACAATGAGCAGTTCTTC. This gives the protein CASSETTDSYNEQFF.

The count of this clone is one. The chain couples TRBV7-9 to TRBJ1-3; TRBD1 is a possible D gene (6 bases). Trimming cost V 4 bases and J 0 bases, with 13 bases left between them. Germline CDR1 reads SEHNR; CDR2 reads FQNEAQ (reference sequence). This CDR3 spans 16 amino acids. The CDR3 protein is CASSSFRGGSGNTIYF. CDR3 DNA: TGTGCCAGCAGCTCCTTTAGAGGGGGCTCTGGAAACACCATATATTTT.

The chain couples TRBV7-3 to TRBJ2-5; D remains ambiguous. The CDR3 contains 14 residues. V lost 5 bases to trimming and J lost 5 bases, with 15 bases between them. Germline V gives CDR1 SGHTA, CDR2 FQGTGA. CDR3 DNA sequence: TGTGCCAGCAGCCCGATGAAGAGCTGGGAGACCCAGTACTTC. Translating gives CASSPMKSWETQYF. Full variable domain (rest looked up from reference TRBV7-3 and TRBJ2-5): GAGVSQTPSNKVTEKGKYVELRCDPISGHTALYWYRQSLGQGPEFLIYFQGTGAADDSGLPNDRFFAVRPEGSVSTLKIQRTERGDSAVYLCASSPMKSWETQYFGPGTRLLVL.

The J gene is TRBJ1-5, the V gene TRBV20-1; D remains unclear. The V end lost 7 bases, the J end lost 2 bases, and 3 bases lay between the germline ends. The CDR3 contains 10 residues. Germline values: CDR1 DFQATT, CDR2 SNEGSKA (reference sequence). The CDR3: CSVGNQPQHF. CDR3 DNA: TGCAGTGTGGGCAATCAGCCCCAGCATTTT.

The chain couples TRBV6-1 to TRBJ1-5; D is possibly TRBD1 (6 bases). Per germline, CDR1 MNHNS and CDR2 SASEGT. Trimming took 3 bases from V and 1 from J, leaving 16 bases between them. The CDR3 is 17 residues long. The CDR3 DNA sequence: TGTGCCAGCAGTGATCCGGGACACAATGGGAGCAATCAGCCCCAGCATTTT. Translation gives CASSDPGHNGSNQPQHF.

The chain recombines TRBV12-5 with TRBJ2-1, with a weak D call TRBD2 (6 bases). The CDR3 is made up of 16 amino acids. V dropped 1 base and J dropped 1 base, with 11 bases sitting between them. The V gene's germline CDR1 is LGHNT and CDR2 FRNRAP. Here the CDR3 DNA reads TGTGCTAGTGGTTTGGGACCCGGAGGGTCCTACAATGAGCAGTTCTTC. It specifies CASGLGPGGSYNEQFF.

This chain links TRBV16 with TRBJ2-5; D gene ambiguous. Germline V gene sequence: CDR1 KGHSY, CDR2 FQNENV. This CDR3 spans 13 amino acids. Trimming shortened V by 0 bases and J by 7 bases, and 9 bases separated the two germline ends. CDR3 in DNA: TGTGCCAGCAGCCAATCCTTGTCGGGGACCCAGTACTTC. It is translated as CASSQSLSGTQYF.

This clone was seen more than once but under ten times. The chain carries TRBV27 and TRBJ2-1; D remains unclear. CDR3 length equals 14 residues. Trimming cost V 5 bases and J 4 bases, with 12 bases left between them. Germline V lookup: CDR1 MNHEY, CDR2 SMNVEV (reference sequence). The CDR3 DNA is TGTGCCAGCAGTCCCTGGGGTCCATACAATGAGCAGTTCTTC. Residues: CASSPWGPYNEQFF.